This T cell receptor beta chain was profiled in a study of T cells in localized non-small cell lung cancer (dated by TCRdb to the early 2020s). In the study overall: T cell repertoires of approximately 250 early-stage NSCLC patients were analyzed, with tumors being compared against uninvolved tumor-adjacent lungs. All 240 or so NSCLC patients in the cohort were treatment-naive and had localized lung tumors that were resected. The mean age of the NSCLC patients was roughly 63 years, with 120 to 150 men and around 110 women.

As to this clone: Its specific antigen is unknown. It has no much larger one-base neighbor in the sample; base qualities were not kept.

At diagnosis, peripheral blood, uninvolved tumor-adjacent lung and tumor were collected and stored as a combination of fresh-frozen and FFPE material. For TCR repertoire profiling, the blood samples were analyzed as peripheral blood mononuclear cells. The immunoSEQ Assay was used to sequence TCR beta CDR3 regions from DNA. In the original analysis: T cell density was computed as TCR beta template counts normalized to usable DNA estimated by amplifying housekeeping genes. Using the preseqR package, richness was estimated by extrapolating to 120,000 templates for tissue samples and 400,000 templates for PBMC samples. Clonality was defined by subtracting Pielou's evenness from one. To identify tissue-enriched TCRs, differential abundance testing was run on productive amino-acid clonotypes with a minimum total count of 5 and an alpha of 0.1. Repertoire overlap between compartments was quantified with the Jaccard Index and Morisita Overlap Index. GLIPH clustered TCR beta CDR3s with public tetramer-defined viral CDR3s; viral motifs required at least three viral sequences plus V-gene enrichment. The clones in this table, taken by TCRdb from immuneACCESS, are in-frame only. Not every clone is retained; where verified, under half of the shortfall comes from an unresolved V gene, and the cause of the rest is unknown. The V and J calls and clone size are taken from that table; D and trimming were inferred from the DNA. This sample gives 90,000 to 100,000 clones in total; roughly 88% of them show up just once. Of the sample, roughly 3.9% falls within the top ten clones.

Results and caveats for the whole study, not just this receptor: Of the top 100 tumor clones, a median of 57 were detected in paired uninvolved adjacent lung; some 28 were also among that lung's top 100. Since the design was exploratory, TCR variables were selected using unadjusted p-values with no false-discovery rate correction. Uninvolved tumor-adjacent lung showed the highest T cell clonality, higher than tumor, which suggests more focused antigenic responses in the uninvolved tumor-adjacent lung. Because multi-region tumor sequencing was not done, intratumor heterogeneity could not be ruled out. Higher blood T cell density associated with longer overall survival, while higher adjacent-lung clonality associated with shorter survival.

The germline V gene (reference sequence) provides CDR1 LNHDA and CDR2 SQIVND. V is shortened by 5 bases, J by 1 base, and the region joining them spans 8 bases. The CDR3 holds 13 amino acids from the cysteine to the phenylalanine. Only the CDR3 DNA stays, 39 bases, in frame from base 1. The chain was built from TRBV19 and TRBJ1-1, with no D gene named confidently. Sequencing was performed on PBMCs, taken before any cancer treatment. The receptor was isolated from a woman aged 40-69 years with stage II squamous cell lung carcinoma. The sequenced DNA is TGTGCCAGTAGTTCTCGGAGGAACACTGAAGCTTTCTTT. Its coded protein is CASSSRRNTEAFF.